Each of the 25 T cell receptor beta chains below was sequenced from the same sample in a study of blood T cell repertoires in COVID-19. Clones were read by immunoSEQ multiplex PCR, and TCRdb kept only the in-frame ones, dropping some. The repertoire holds 140,000 to 150,000 clones, with 75% to 90% as singletons. The sequencing sample was made of PBMCs or T cells enriched from blood (not recorded which). These receptors were collected from a man aged 45-60 years who had recovered from COVID-19.

V is TRBV4-3 and J is TRBJ2-4; D perhaps matches TRBD1 (6 bases). V lost 0 bases, J lost 2 bases, and 11 bases lay in between. The CDR3 loop spans 16 amino acids. From germline, CDR1 is LGHNA and CDR2 YSLEER. The CDR3 nucleotides read TGCGCCAGCAGCCAAGAGGGGGCTTTAACCAAAAACATTCAGTACTTC. This codes for CASSQEGALTKNIQYF.

J is TRBJ2-2 and V is TRBV6-2 or TRBV6-3; 15 bases are a match to TRBD2. Germline lookup yields CDR1 MNHEY and CDR2 SVGEGT. The CDR3 extends over 19 amino acids. V lost 6 bases, J lost 3 bases, and 11 bases stayed unmatched. The CDR3, as DNA: TGTGCCAGCAGCTTCGGACTAGCGGGAGGGCCATGGGACACCGGGGAGCTGTTTTTT. It yields the protein CASSFGLAGGPWDTGELFF.

The gene calls are TRBV28 and TRBJ2-3, with 8 bases that match TRBD1. The V and J ends lost 6 bases and 6 bases, in that order; junction bases with no gene match: 11. Germline V gene sequence: CDR1 MDHEN, CDR2 SYDVKM. The CDR3 loop spans 15 amino acids. Here the CDR3 reads CASRPEDRALDTQYF. In nucleotides, the CDR3 is TGTGCCAGCAGACCTGAGGACAGGGCCCTGGATACGCAGTATTTT.

The chain combines TRBV4-3 with TRBJ2-7, with 9 bases aligning to TRBD2. The CDR3 loop spans 15 amino acids. V dropped 4 bases and J dropped 3; count of bases not matched to a gene: 7. Germline lookup yields CDR1 LGHNA and CDR2 YSLEER. CDR3 in DNA: TGCGCCAGCAGCCTTGGGGTAGCGGGGGTCTACGAGCAGTACTTC. It is translated as CASSLGVAGVYEQYF.

The chain has TRBV7-2 and TRBJ1-2; 9 bases map to TRBD1. V lost 2 bases, J lost 0 bases, and 4 bases stayed unmatched. Germline V CDR1 and CDR2: SGHTA, FQGNSA. This CDR3 is built from 16 residues. CDR3 sequence reads: CASSLQQGAANYGYTF. CDR3 nucleotide sequence: TGTGCCAGCAGCTTACAACAGGGGGCTGCTAACTATGGCTACACCTTC.

The chain is built from TRBV28 and TRBJ1-5; weak D call: TRBD1 (5 bases). The length of the CDR3 is 15 residues. CDR1 and CDR2 (germline): MDHEN, SYDVKM. V was shortened by 6 bases and J by 7 bases, with 19 bases between the two germline ends. In nucleotides, the CDR3 is TGTGCCAGCAGACGCGGGAGGGGAGGGTGGCAGCCCCAGCATTTT. Translated, it gives CASRRGRGGWQPQHF.

The CDR3 sequence is CASSVGQLSNQPQHF. Written as DNA, the CDR3 is TGTGCCAGCAGCGTCGGACAACTTAGCAATCAGCCCCAGCATTTT. V gene TRBV5-8 combines with J gene TRBJ1-5, with a weak D call TRBD1 (5 bases). The germline V gene has CDR1 SGHTS and CDR2 YDEGEE. Trimming took off 4 bases at V and 0 bases at J, with 11 bases between the two ends. The CDR3 runs 15 residues. The whole variable domain, remainder taken from reference TRBV5-8 and TRBJ1-5, is EAGVTQSPTHLIKTRGQQATLRCSPISGHTSVYWYQQALGLGLQFLLWYDEGEERNRGNFPPRFSGRQFPNYSSELNVNALELEDSALYLCASSVGQLSNQPQHFGDGTRLSIL.

The J gene is TRBJ1-6, the V gene TRBV9; D is perhaps TRBD1 (5 bases). Germline V gene lookup returns CDR1 SGDLS and CDR2 YYNGEE. The CDR3 covers 14 residues. Trimming shortened V by 5 bases and J by 0 bases, and 6 bases separated the two germline ends. The CDR3 is CASRGGSYNSPLHF. CDR3 coding DNA: TGTGCCAGCAGGGGGGGCTCCTATAATTCACCCCTCCACTTT.

V gene TRBV5-1 combines with J gene TRBJ2-2; 9 positions match TRBD1. V was pared by 0 bases and J by 3 bases, with 6 bases of the junction left unmatched. The germline V gene has CDR1 SGHRS and CDR2 YFSETQ. This CDR3 has 17 amino acids. The CDR3 reads CASSLGVQGAYTGELFF. CDR3 in DNA: TGCGCCAGCAGCTTGGGGGTACAGGGGGCGTACACCGGGGAGCTGTTTTTT.

The chain uses TRBV30 and TRBJ1-2; TRBD1 agrees at 8 bases. The CDR3 length is 14 residues. From germline, CDR1 is GTSNPN and CDR2 SVGIG (reference sequence). The V segment lost 5 bases and the J segment 7 bases; nucleotides outside the gene matches: 12. The CDR3 is CAWARQGAGRGYTF. DNA for the CDR3: TGTGCCTGGGCTCGCCAGGGGGCTGGCCGTGGCTACACCTTC.

This clone was picked up one time. This chain links TRBV5-6 with TRBJ1-2; D perhaps matches TRBD1 (6 bases). V dropped 0 bases and J dropped 8 bases, with 14 bases sitting between them. The CDR3 extends over 14 amino acids. Germline assignment: CDR1 SGHDT and CDR2 YYEEEE. In DNA, the CDR3 is TGTGCCAGCAGCTTGGGGGTACAGGGTAACGGCTACACCTTC. Translation: CASSLGVQGNGYTF.

This clone was picked up one time. This chain joins TRBV11-1 and TRBJ2-7, with D possibly matching TRBD2 (6 bases). V was cut by 7 bases and J by 3 bases, with 16 bases left in between. The CDR3 extends over 14 amino acids. The germline V gene encodes CDR1 SGHAT and CDR2 FQDESV (reference sequence). CDR3 nucleotide sequence: TGTGCCAGCACCAGCCAGGCGGGAAACTACGAGCAGTACTTC. Its protein is CASTSQAGNYEQYF.

CDR3 protein: CASSLFRQGGGAFF. CDR3 bases: TGTGCCAGCAGTTTATTCCGACAGGGCGGCGGAGCTTTCTTT. The rearrangement links TRBV28 to TRBJ1-1, with 7 bases lining up with TRBD1. CDR1 MDHEN and CDR2 SYDVKM come from the germline V gene. This CDR3 is 14 amino acids long. Trimming removed 1 base from V and 10 bases from J; junction bases left unmatched: 9.

V usage is TRBV5-1 and J usage is TRBJ2-1; 9 bases are shared with TRBD1. The CDR3 runs to 19 residues. V lost 3 bases and J lost 0; bases outside the gene matches: 13. Germline V lookup: CDR1 SGHRS, CDR2 YFSETQ. The CDR3 sequence: CASSYYPTGGGSSYNEQFF. The CDR3 nucleotides are TGCGCCAGCAGCTATTACCCTACAGGGGGCGGGAGCTCCTACAATGAGCAGTTCTTC.

The count of this clone is one. V gene TRBV3-1 (or the pseudogene TRBV3-2) combines with J gene TRBJ1-5, with a weak D call TRBD1 (6 bases). From germline, CDR1 is LGHDT and CDR2 YNNKEL (reference sequence). The CDR3 is 15 amino acids. Trimming shortened V by 4 bases and J by 2 bases, and 12 bases separated the two germline ends. CDR3 sequence reads: CASSLRGSGNQPQHF. The CDR3 DNA is TGTGCCAGCAGCCTGAGGGGGTCGGGCAATCAGCCCCAGCATTTT.

This clone was picked up one time. The chain couples TRBV10-3 to TRBJ1-2; 7 nucleotides match TRBD1. Unmatched junction bases numbered 3, after V lost 4 bases and J lost 4 bases. The CDR3 has 13 amino acids. Germline V gene sequence: CDR1 ENHRY, CDR2 SYGVKD. In nucleotides, the CDR3 is TGTGCCATCAGTGCCCAGGGGGGCTATGGCTACACCTTC. This gives the protein CAISAQGGYGYTF.

The rearrangement joins TRBV3-1 (or the pseudogene TRBV3-2) to TRBJ2-3, with 8 bases lining up with TRBD2. J gave up 6 bases and V 1 base, and 9 bases lay outside the gene matches. From germline, CDR1 is LGHDT and CDR2 YNNKEL (reference sequence). The CDR3 spans 16 residues. This chain's CDR3 is CASSQVPGTSSDTQYF. The CDR3 DNA sequence: TGTGCCAGCAGCCAAGTTCCCGGGACTAGTTCGGATACGCAGTATTTT.

The chain carries TRBV3-1 (or the pseudogene TRBV3-2) and TRBJ2-1; 12 bases fit TRBD2. This CDR3 comprises 17 residues. After removal of 0 bases from V and 6 bases from J, the junction contained 6 bases not matched to a gene. Germline CDR1 is LGHDT and CDR2 is YNNKEL (reference sequence). For the CDR3, the DNA is TGTGCCAGCAGCCAAGACAGGCTAGCGGGAGGGGGCAATGAGCAGTTCTTC. It specifies CASSQDRLAGGGNEQFF.

The chain joins TRBV7-3 to TRBJ2-1, with D tentatively TRBD1 (6 bases). CDR1 is SGHTA and CDR2 is FQGTGA in the germline V gene. This CDR3 is built from 15 residues. V lost 2 bases to trimming and J lost 8 bases, with 16 bases between them. This chain's CDR3 is CASSLRPGEVDEQFF. In DNA, the CDR3 is TGTGCCAGCAGCTTACGACCAGGGGAAGTGGATGAGCAGTTCTTC.

This clone was detected once. The chain is built from TRBV7-9 and TRBJ2-1, with a weak D call TRBD2 (6 bases). The V gene lost 5 bases and the J gene lost 9 bases, with 20 bases spanning the gap. The V gene's germline CDR1 is SEHNR and CDR2 FQNEAQ (reference sequence). The CDR3 has 15 amino acids. CDR3 amino acids: CASSPGTSGAVEQFF. The CDR3 nucleotides read TGTGCCAGCAGCCCCGGGACTTCTGGGGCTGTTGAGCAGTTCTTC.

This CDR3 is CAISAQGIYGYTF. CDR3 sequence (DNA): TGTGCCATCAGTGCTCAGGGGATCTATGGCTACACCTTC. The chain recombines TRBV10-3 with TRBJ1-2, with D tentatively TRBD1 (6 bases). Trimming cost V 4 bases and J 4 bases, with 10 bases left between them. The germline V gene has CDR1 ENHRY and CDR2 SYGVKD. This CDR3 has 13 amino acids.

V usage is TRBV7-2 and J usage is TRBJ1-2, with D hard to call. V was pared by 4 bases and J by 2 bases, with 11 bases between. CDR1 and CDR2 from the germline V gene are SGHTA and FQGNSA. This CDR3 contains 14 residues. CDR3 sequence: CASSSYAGNYGYTF. DNA of the CDR3: TGTGCCAGCAGCTCCTACGCGGGAAACTATGGCTACACCTTC.

J is TRBJ1-3 and V is TRBV9, with D hard to call. This CDR3 has 18 amino acids. V dropped 2 bases and J dropped 0 bases, with 18 bases sitting between them. CDR1 and CDR2 (germline): SGDLS, YYNGEE. The CDR3 coding sequence is TGTGCCAGCAGCGTCGAACCCTCAGGCCTGAGCTCTGGAAACACCATATATTTT. Its protein is CASSVEPSGLSSGNTIYF.

The gene calls are TRBV7-2 and TRBJ2-1; D is possibly TRBD1 (6 bases). There are 15 residues in the CDR3. CDR1 and CDR2 from the germline V gene are SGHTA and FQGNSA. Trimming took 4 bases from V and 0 from J, leaving 10 bases between them. The CDR3 sequence: CASSSMTGSYNEQFF. The CDR3 DNA is TGTGCCAGCAGCTCCATGACAGGCTCCTACAATGAGCAGTTCTTC.

This clone was recorded once. This rearrangement joins TRBV5-1 to TRBJ2-1, with 8 bases lining up with TRBD2. The germline V gene encodes CDR1 SGHRS and CDR2 YFSETQ. CDR3 size: 19 residues. V shed 4 bases and J 15 bases; nucleotides not matched to a gene: 30. CDR3 bases: TGCGCCAGCAGCCTACCCCAATCTCCGGGACTAGGGAATCTGCAAGCCGCGTTCTTC. It codes for CASSLPQSPGLGNLQAAFF.